This T cell receptor beta chain emerged from a study of cytomegalovirus exposure and HLA in healthy donors. Findings of the study overall: It was reported that the classifier diagnosed cytomegalovirus status with high specificity and sensitivity in both the original and validation cohorts. Despite most TCR sequences being rare, some public TCRs occurred in many donors. Cytomegalovirus association was listed for about 180 TCR beta chains.

Repertoires were generated with immunoSEQ multiplex PCR, while TCRdb's copy carries only in-frame clones and drops some. Among some 120,000 clones, over 90% were seen once, and the ten largest hold 1% to 1.5%. Of note for this clone: The antigen is unknown.

The CDR3 runs to 15 residues. Germline-derived CDR1 and CDR2 are SGHKS and YYEKEE (reference sequence). V was cut by 1 base and J by 1 base, with 9 bases left in between. The receptor was derived from a woman between 18 and 29 years old in good health and CMV-seronegative. Material: PBMCs. This chain joins TRBV5-5 and TRBJ1-5, with D maybe TRBD1 (6 bases). The CDR3 is CASSLQGLSNQPQHF. CDR3 DNA sequence: TGTGCCAGCAGCTTGCAGGGGCTGAGCAATCAGCCCCAGCATTTT. The full variable domain, in which reference TRBV5-5 and TRBJ1-5 provide the parts outside the CDR3, is DAGVTQSPTHLIKTRGQQVTLRCSPISGHKSVSWYQQVLGQGPQFIFQYYEKEERGRGNFPDRFSARQFPNYSSELNVNALLLGDSALYLCASSLQGLSNQPQHFGDGTRLSIL.